The next 12 T cell receptor beta chains were all read from a single sample in a study of shared clonotypes between healthy human individuals. Generated by immunoSEQ multiplex PCR, the TCRdb table keeps only in-frame clones and is missing some. The sample lists around 1.1 million clones, approximately 80% occurring once. Sequencing was performed on memory CD4+ T cells from PBMCs. Subset defined: CD45RA-negative fraction. Receptors originate from a man between 18 and 29 years old in good health. Some clones in this sample may be carry-over from other donors' samples.

V is TRBV7-2 and J is TRBJ1-2; D remains unclear. Trimming took 1 base from V and 6 from J, leaving 9 bases between them. The CDR3 totals 13 residues. Germline V gives CDR1 SGHTA, CDR2 FQGNSA. This CDR3 reads CASSLVVGNGYTF. CDR3 nucleotides: TGTGCCAGCAGCTTAGTCGTAGGGAATGGCTACACCTTC.

The table lists this clone with a count of one. The sample has other DNA sequences that encode this CDR3 too. CDR3 sequence (DNA): TGCGCCAGCAGCCAAGAGGGTGATACGCAGTATTTT. Residues: CASSQEGDTQYF. The chain is built from TRBV4-3 and TRBJ2-3, with D unclear. The CDR3 contains 12 residues. CDR1 LGHNA and CDR2 YSLEER come from the germline V gene. The V end was cut by 0 bases, the J end by 6 bases, with 4 bases between.

This chain joins TRBV27 and TRBJ2-3; no definite D call. Germline V gene data show CDR1 as MNHEY and CDR2 as SMNVEV (reference sequence). This CDR3 region has 16 residues. V was pared by 4 bases and J by 0 bases, with 14 bases between. CDR3 bases: TGTGCCAGCAGTTCTGAAAGATATAGAAGCACAGATACGCAGTATTTT. Translated: CASSSERYRSTDTQYF.

The chain recombines TRBV19 with TRBJ1-1; D is unresolved. Germline CDR1 and CDR2: LNHDA and SQIVND (reference sequence). Trimming removed 2 bases from V and 4 bases from J, with 8 bases in between. The CDR3 consists of 13 residues. The CDR3 nucleotides are TGTGCCAGTAGTATACCCAGGAGCACTGAAGCTTTCTTT. It codes for CASSIPRSTEAFF.

This clone was seen once. The rearrangement uses TRBV5-1 and TRBJ2-7, with 7 positions matching TRBD2. Germline-derived CDR1 and CDR2 are SGHRS and YFSETQ. CDR3 length: 15 residues. Trimming cost V 0 bases and J 4 bases; bases outside gene matches: 7. CDR3 in amino acids: CASSLGLTSQYEQYF. The DNA for the CDR3 is TGCGCCAGCAGCTTGGGGTTGACTAGCCAGTACGAGCAGTACTTC. The full variable domain, rest sourced from reference TRBV5-1 and TRBJ2-7, is KAGVTQTPRYLIKTRGQQVTLSCSPISGHRSVSWYQQTPGQGLQFLFEYFSETQRNKGNFPGRFSGRQFSNSRSEMNVSTLELGDSALYLCASSLGLTSQYEQYFGPGTRLTVT.

V gene TRBV18 combines with J gene TRBJ1-2; D unresolved. The CDR3 spans 14 residues. Deletions cut 5 bases from V and 7 bases from J, with 17 bases between. From germline, CDR1 is KGHSH and CDR2 LQKENI. CDR3 coding DNA: TGTGCCAGCTCAGAGGCGGATGCAGTGCGTGGCTACACCTTC. Translated: CASSEADAVRGYTF.

The chain recombines TRBV4-1 with TRBJ1-1, with D uncertain. V was clipped by 1 base and J by 4 bases, with 13 bases between them. This CDR3 comprises 15 residues. The germline V gene encodes CDR1 MGHRA and CDR2 YSYEKL. CDR3 nucleotides: TGCGCCAGCAGCCAAGGCACCTCCTCCACCACTGAAGCTTTCTTT. Translation gives CASSQGTSSTTEAFF.

This clone was picked up many times. The chain combines TRBV5-1 with TRBJ1-1; the D is unclear. V lost 0 bases to trimming and J lost 0 bases, with 9 bases between them. CDR1 is SGHRS, CDR2 YFSETQ, per germline. The CDR3 consists of 15 residues. For the CDR3, the DNA is TGCGCCAGCAGCTTGGGGCTGACGATGAACACTGAAGCTTTCTTT. Translated, it gives CASSLGLTMNTEAFF.

The chain combines TRBV7-9 with TRBJ2-1, with D maybe TRBD1 (6 bases). The germline V gene has CDR1 SEHNR and CDR2 FQNEAQ (reference sequence). V was clipped by 1 base and J by 0 bases, with 10 bases between them. There are 16 residues in the CDR3. DNA for the CDR3: TGTGCCAGCAGCTTAGTCCGAGGGGGCTCCTACAATGAGCAGTTCTTC. As protein: CASSLVRGGSYNEQFF. Using reference TRBV7-9 and TRBJ2-1 for the parts outside the CDR3, the full variable domain is DTGVSQNPRHKITKRGQNVTFRCDPISEHNRLYWYRQTLGQGPEFLTYFQNEAQLEKSRLLSDRFSAERPKGSFSTLEIQRTEQGDSAMYLCASSLVRGGSYNEQFFGPGTRLTVL.

This clone was counted ten times or more. This chain joins TRBV27 and TRBJ2-3, with 9 bases lining up with TRBD2. Losses at the gene ends were 2 bases for V and 2 bases for J; bases not matched to a gene: 5. The CDR3 is 16 residues long. Germline CDR1 is MNHEY and CDR2 is SMNVEV (reference sequence). The CDR3 nucleotides read TGTGCCAGCAGTTTAATCGCTAGCGGGAACACAGATACGCAGTATTTT. Translating it yields CASSLIASGNTDTQYF.

This chain uses TRBV5-4 with TRBJ1-4; a weak D match, TRBD1 (6 bases). The CDR3 consists of 14 residues. Trimming cost V 4 bases and J 7 bases, with 14 bases left between them. Germline V gene lookup returns CDR1 SGHNT and CDR2 YYREEE (reference sequence). CDR3 sequence (DNA): TGTGCCAGCAGCCTCCGGACAGAAGGTGAAAAACTGTTTTTT. Translation gives CASSLRTEGEKLFF.

This clone showed up just a few times. The V call is TRBV9, the J call TRBJ2-2; unclear D gene. The CDR3 extends over 15 amino acids. Deletions cut 3 bases from V and 0 bases from J, with 9 bases between. CDR1 is SGDLS and CDR2 is YYNGEE in the germline V gene. CDR3 DNA sequence: TGTGCCAGCAGCGATGAGAGTACGAACACCGGGGAGCTGTTTTTT. Amino acid sequence: CASSDESTNTGELFF.